These 21 T cell receptor beta chains came from one sample sequenced in a study of blood T cell repertoires in COVID-19. Here immunoSEQ multiplex PCR was the method, and the copy in TCRdb shows in-frame clones only, minus some. Of approximately 200,000 clones listed, roughly 80% are singletons. Specimen: peripheral blood. These TCRs come from a woman aged 40 to 50 with COVID-19, enrolled during active disease.

This clone was observed a handful of times. The gene calls are TRBV7-8 and TRBJ2-2; 12 nucleotides match TRBD2. Trimming at V came to 5 bases and at J to 6 bases, leaving 16 bases not matched to a gene. The CDR3 totals 19 residues. Germline V gives CDR1 SGHVS, CDR2 FQNEAQ. The CDR3: CASSVLAGGRHMDPGELFF. As DNA, the CDR3 is TGTGCCAGCAGCGTACTAGCGGGGGGCCGCCATATGGACCCCGGGGAGCTGTTTTTT.

The CDR3: CASSLDSGGNTGELFF. In DNA form, the CDR3 reads TGCGCCAGCAGCTTAGACAGCGGGGGTAACACCGGGGAGCTGTTTTTT. This sequence joins TRBV5-1 and TRBJ2-2; 8 nucleotides agree with TRBD2. The V segment lost 2 bases and the J segment 2 bases; nucleotides outside the gene matches: 5. CDR1 is SGHRS and CDR2 is YFSETQ in the germline V gene. The CDR3 length is 16 residues.

The V call is TRBV7-7, the J call TRBJ2-3, with TRBD1 matching over 7 bases. V trimming: 5 bases; J trimming: 5 bases; junction bases outside the gene matches: 13. CDR1 is SSHAT, CDR2 FNYEAQ, per germline (reference sequence). This CDR3 is 16 amino acids long. The CDR3 sequence is CASSLLAGTVGDTQYF. CDR3 nucleotides: TGTGCCAGCAGCCTCCTTGCCGGGACAGTGGGAGATACGCAGTATTTT.

Note on this clone: This sample includes further DNA sequences coding for the same CDR3. The chain recombines TRBV7-3 with TRBJ1-2; 7 positions agree with TRBD1. V was clipped by 2 bases and J by 4 bases; unmatched bases: 1. The CDR3 loop spans 13 amino acids. Germline lookup yields CDR1 SGHTA and CDR2 FQGTGA. In DNA, the CDR3 is TGTGCCAGCAGCTTAGGGACAGCCTATGGCTACACCTTC. Its translation is CASSLGTAYGYTF.

J is TRBJ1-1 and V is TRBV7-3, with a possible D match to TRBD1 (5 bases). Germline V gene lookup returns CDR1 SGHTA and CDR2 FQGTGA. V gave up 4 bases and J gave up 9 bases, with 15 bases separating them. There are 13 residues in the CDR3. The CDR3 nucleotides read TGTGCCAGCAGCTCCGGCCAGGGCAGCAAAGCTTTCTTT. This sequence encodes CASSSGQGSKAFF.

This clone has only a few counts. CDR3 sequence: CASSLDARGFSYEQYF. The CDR3 DNA reads as TGTGCCAGCAGCTTAGATGCGCGGGGGTTCTCCTACGAGCAGTACTTC. The V gene is TRBV11-2, the J gene TRBJ2-7; 7 nucleotides agree with TRBD2. V was pared by 0 bases and J by 0 bases, with 5 bases of the junction left unmatched. The germline V gene encodes CDR1 SGHAT and CDR2 FQNNGV. The CDR3 runs 16 residues.

This chain joins TRBV12-3 or TRBV12-4 and TRBJ1-2; D is unclear. The CDR3 contains 13 residues. Trimming removed 7 bases from V and 8 bases from J, with 17 bases in between. The CDR3 region is CASNIEDTRGYTF. The CDR3 region has the DNA TGTGCCAGCAATATCGAGGATACCCGCGGCTACACCTTC.

This chain uses TRBV27 with TRBJ2-5, with 7 bases matching TRBD1. The germline V gene encodes CDR1 MNHEY and CDR2 SMNVEV (reference sequence). The ends lost 6 bases at V and 3 bases at J; junction bases unmatched: 10. CDR3 length: 15 amino acids. CDR3 protein: CASSERGRPEETQYF. For the CDR3, the DNA is TGTGCCAGCAGCGAAAGGGGGCGCCCCGAAGAGACCCAGTACTTC.

The V call is TRBV5-1, the J call TRBJ2-6; possible D gene TRBD1, 6 bases. Germline V gene sequence: CDR1 SGHRS, CDR2 YFSETQ. The CDR3 loop spans 17 amino acids. Trimming took 3 bases from V and 4 from J, leaving 17 bases between them. CDR3 bases: TGCGCCAGCAGCTCAGGGGTCGGCCGGGCAGGGGCCAACGTCCTGACTTTC. It is translated as CASSSGVGRAGANVLTF.

As for this clone: Other DNA sequences from this sample encode an identical CDR3 as well. The chain combines TRBV5-4 with TRBJ1-6, with TRBD1 matching 7 bases. The CDR3 contains 14 residues. Germline V gene sequence: CDR1 SGHNT, CDR2 YYREEE (reference sequence). The J segment lost 6 bases and the V segment lost 0 bases, leaving 0 bases of the junction unmatched. The chain's CDR3 is CASSLDRGNSPLHF. CDR3 in DNA: TGTGCCAGCAGCTTGGACAGGGGTAATTCACCCCTCCACTTT.

This clone occurred a few times. This rearrangement joins TRBV5-1 to TRBJ2-1, with TRBD2 matching over 10 bases. Germline CDR1 reads SGHRS; CDR2 reads YFSETQ. This CDR3 is built from 19 residues. V lost 2 bases, J lost 4 bases, and 15 bases stayed unmatched. In DNA form, the CDR3 reads TGCGCCAGCAGCTTTCGGCCCTTAGGTAGCGGGGGGCTATACAATGAGCAGTTCTTC. Its protein product is CASSFRPLGSGGLYNEQFF.

The chain uses TRBV7-2 and TRBJ2-2; 8 positions agree with TRBD2. The CDR3 has 15 amino acids. Germline values: CDR1 SGHTA, CDR2 FQGNSA. V was pared by 5 bases and J by 1 base, with 3 bases of the junction left unmatched. The CDR3 spells CASSSSGVNTGELFF. CDR3 coding DNA: TGTGCCAGCAGCAGTAGCGGGGTGAACACCGGGGAGCTGTTTTTT.

The V gene is TRBV12-5, the J gene TRBJ2-7; tentative D call: TRBD1 (5 bases). This CDR3 is 12 amino acids long. Trimming took off 0 bases at V and 7 bases at J, with 7 bases between the two ends. Germline lookup yields CDR1 LGHNT and CDR2 FRNRAP. Here the CDR3 DNA reads TGTGCTAGTGGTTTGGTACAGGAGGAGCAGTACTTC. Translating it yields CASGLVQEEQYF.

The rearrangement links TRBV10-3 to TRBJ1-1; perhaps TRBD1 as D (5 bases). Trimming shortened V by 5 bases and J by 6 bases, and 10 bases separated the two germline ends. This CDR3 contains 12 residues. Germline CDR1 reads ENHRY; CDR2 reads SYGVKD. The CDR3 loop is CAISTGTSEAFF. In nucleotides, the CDR3 is TGTGCCATCAGTACCGGGACTTCTGAAGCTTTCTTT.

The genes are TRBV10-3 and TRBJ2-5; D is possibly TRBD2 (5 bases). V shed 0 bases and J shed 0 bases, with 8 bases lying between them. The CDR3 extends over 15 amino acids. The germline V gene encodes CDR1 ENHRY and CDR2 SYGVKD. The CDR3 protein is CAISESPGNQETQYF. For the CDR3, the DNA is TGTGCCATCAGTGAGTCGCCGGGGAACCAAGAGACCCAGTACTTC.

The genes are TRBV5-1 and TRBJ1-2, with 10 bases that match TRBD1. The CDR3 is 14 residues long. Germline V CDR1 and CDR2: SGHRS, YFSETQ. V was clipped by 5 bases and J by 6 bases; unmatched bases: 7. The CDR3 protein is CASRTGQGGDGYTF. The CDR3 DNA reads TGCGCCAGCAGGACCGGACAGGGGGGAGATGGCTACACCTTC.

The V gene is TRBV3-1 (or the pseudogene TRBV3-2), the J gene TRBJ2-5; maybe TRBD1 (6 bases). Trimming removed 1 base from V and 4 bases from J, with 13 bases in between. CDR1 is LGHDT and CDR2 is YNNKEL in the germline V gene (reference sequence). The CDR3 length is 15 residues. Written as DNA, the CDR3 is TGTGCCAGCAGCCAAGGGTTAGTAGGGGGAGAGACCCAGTACTTC. Residues: CASSQGLVGGETQYF.

The rearrangement joins TRBV29-1 to TRBJ2-5; 9 bases line up with TRBD2. V lost 2 bases, J lost 5 bases, and 6 bases stayed unmatched. The CDR3 is 14 amino acids. Germline values: CDR1 SQVTM, CDR2 ANQGSEA. In DNA, the CDR3 is TGCAGCGTTGAAAGCGGGACTAGCTTTGAGACCCAGTACTTC. Amino acids: CSVESGTSFETQYF.

V and J are TRBV9 and TRBJ2-7; 8 bases agree with TRBD1. J was trimmed by 7 bases and V by 3 bases; bases with no gene match: 9. This CDR3 comprises 14 residues. Germline V gives CDR1 SGDLS, CDR2 YYNGEE. The CDR3 bases are TGTGCCAGCAGCGCCGGGACAGGTTTCGGGGAGCAGTACTTC. Protein: CASSAGTGFGEQYF.

The V gene is TRBV9, the J gene TRBJ2-3; 9 bases match TRBD2. Germline V lookup: CDR1 SGDLS, CDR2 YYNGEE. V lost 1 base, J lost 0 bases, and 0 bases stayed unmatched. The CDR3 has 15 residues. CDR3 nucleotide sequence: TGTGCCAGCAGCGTACTAGCGGGGAGCACAGATACGCAGTATTTT. Its protein product is CASSVLAGSTDTQYF.

The V gene is TRBV7-2, the J gene TRBJ2-3; 16 bases are shared with TRBD2. This CDR3 is built from 19 residues. V was clipped by 1 base and J by 1 base; unmatched bases: 5. Germline loops: CDR1 SGHTA, CDR2 FQGNSA. Here the CDR3 DNA reads TGTGCCAGCAGCTTAGATCCGGGACTAGCGGGGGGGGGCACAGATACGCAGTATTTT. Residues: CASSLDPGLAGGGTDTQYF.